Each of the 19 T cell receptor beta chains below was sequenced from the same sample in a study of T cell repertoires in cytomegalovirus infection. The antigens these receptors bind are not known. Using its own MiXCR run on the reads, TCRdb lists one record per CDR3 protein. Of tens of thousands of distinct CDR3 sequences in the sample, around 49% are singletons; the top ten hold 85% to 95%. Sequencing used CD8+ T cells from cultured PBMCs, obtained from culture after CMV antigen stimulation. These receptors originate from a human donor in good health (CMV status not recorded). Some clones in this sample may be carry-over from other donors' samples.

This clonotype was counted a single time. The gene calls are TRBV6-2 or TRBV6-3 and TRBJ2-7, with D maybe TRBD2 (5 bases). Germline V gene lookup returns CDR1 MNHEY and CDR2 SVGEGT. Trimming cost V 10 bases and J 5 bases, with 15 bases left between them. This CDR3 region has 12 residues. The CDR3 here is CATAGDLNEQYF. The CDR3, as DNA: TGTGCCACCGCCGGGGATCTGAACGAGCAGTACTTC.

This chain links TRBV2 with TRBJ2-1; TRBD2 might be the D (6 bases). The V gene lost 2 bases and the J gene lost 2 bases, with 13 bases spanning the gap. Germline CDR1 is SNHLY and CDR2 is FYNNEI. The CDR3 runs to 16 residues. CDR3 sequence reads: CASSESRRGPYNEQFF. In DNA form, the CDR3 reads TGTGCCAGCAGTGAATCTCGGCGGGGACCCTACAATGAGCAGTTCTTC.

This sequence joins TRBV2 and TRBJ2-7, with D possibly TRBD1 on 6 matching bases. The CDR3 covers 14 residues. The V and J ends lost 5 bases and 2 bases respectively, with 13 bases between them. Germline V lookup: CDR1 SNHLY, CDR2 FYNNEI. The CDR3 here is CASSHRDTPYEQYF. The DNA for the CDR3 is TGTGCCAGCAGTCACCGGGACACCCCCTACGAGCAGTACTTC.

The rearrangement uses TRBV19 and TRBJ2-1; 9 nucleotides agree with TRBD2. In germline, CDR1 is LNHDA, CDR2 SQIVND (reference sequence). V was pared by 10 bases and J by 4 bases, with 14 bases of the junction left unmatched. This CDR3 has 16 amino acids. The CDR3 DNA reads TGTGCCACCAAGGCCTTAGCGGGGGCCCAATACAATGAGCAGTTCTTC. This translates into CATKALAGAQYNEQFF. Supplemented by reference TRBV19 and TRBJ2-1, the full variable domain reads DGGITQSPKYLFRKEGQNVTLSCEQNLNHDAMYWYRQDPGQGLRLIYYSQIVNDFQKGDIAEGYSVSREKKESFPLTVTSAQKNPTAFYLCATKALAGAQYNEQFFGPGTRLTVL.

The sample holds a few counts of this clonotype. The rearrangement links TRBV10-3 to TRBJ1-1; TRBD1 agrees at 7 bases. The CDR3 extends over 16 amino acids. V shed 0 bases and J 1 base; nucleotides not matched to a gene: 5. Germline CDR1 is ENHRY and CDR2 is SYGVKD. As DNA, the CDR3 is TGTGCCATCAGTGAGTCCTCCAGGGGGAAGAACACTGAAGCTTTCTTT. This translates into CAISESSRGKNTEAFF.

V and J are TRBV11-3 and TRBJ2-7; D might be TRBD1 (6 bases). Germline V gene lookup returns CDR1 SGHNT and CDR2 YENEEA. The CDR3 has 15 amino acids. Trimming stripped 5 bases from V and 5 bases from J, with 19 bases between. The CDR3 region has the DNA TGTGCCAGCAGCGGATGGGACACCCCTGGCGACGAGCAGTACTTC. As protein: CASSGWDTPGDEQYF.

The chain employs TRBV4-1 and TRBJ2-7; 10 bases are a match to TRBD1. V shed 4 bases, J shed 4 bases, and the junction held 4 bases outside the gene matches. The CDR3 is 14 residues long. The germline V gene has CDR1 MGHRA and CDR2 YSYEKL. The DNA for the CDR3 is TGCGCCAGCAGCCCCCTGGGACAGGGGTACGAGCAGTACTTC. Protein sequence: CASSPLGQGYEQYF.

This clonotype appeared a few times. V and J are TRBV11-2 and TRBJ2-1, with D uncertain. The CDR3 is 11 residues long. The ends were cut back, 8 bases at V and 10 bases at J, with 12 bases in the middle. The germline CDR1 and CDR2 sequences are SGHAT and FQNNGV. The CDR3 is CASYSLGEQFF. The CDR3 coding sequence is TGTGCCAGCTACTCCTTGGGGGAGCAGTTCTTC.

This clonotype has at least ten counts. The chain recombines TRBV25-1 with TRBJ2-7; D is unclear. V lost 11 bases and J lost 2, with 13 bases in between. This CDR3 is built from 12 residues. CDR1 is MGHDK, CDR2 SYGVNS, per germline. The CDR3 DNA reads TGTGCCGTCGCCTCTGGGGCCTACGAGCAGTACTTC. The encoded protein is CAVASGAYEQYF.

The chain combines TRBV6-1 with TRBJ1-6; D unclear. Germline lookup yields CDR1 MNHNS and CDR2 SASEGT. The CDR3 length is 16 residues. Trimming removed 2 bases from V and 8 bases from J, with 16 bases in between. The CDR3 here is CASSEMWQVVHSPLHF. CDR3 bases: TGTGCCAGCAGTGAAATGTGGCAGGTAGTCCATTCACCCCTCCACTTT.

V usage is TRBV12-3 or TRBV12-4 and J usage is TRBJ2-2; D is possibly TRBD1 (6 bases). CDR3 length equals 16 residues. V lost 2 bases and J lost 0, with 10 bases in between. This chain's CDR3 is CASSLTGLANTGELFF. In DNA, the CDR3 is TGTGCCAGCAGTTTAACAGGGCTGGCGAACACCGGGGAGCTGTTTTTT.

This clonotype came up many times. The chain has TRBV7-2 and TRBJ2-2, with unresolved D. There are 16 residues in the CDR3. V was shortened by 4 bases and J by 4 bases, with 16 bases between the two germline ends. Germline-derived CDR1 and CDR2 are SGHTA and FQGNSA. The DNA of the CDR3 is TGTGCCAGCAGCTCCGGGTGGGGTCGGGCCACCGGGGAGCTGTTTTTT. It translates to CASSSGWGRATGELFF.

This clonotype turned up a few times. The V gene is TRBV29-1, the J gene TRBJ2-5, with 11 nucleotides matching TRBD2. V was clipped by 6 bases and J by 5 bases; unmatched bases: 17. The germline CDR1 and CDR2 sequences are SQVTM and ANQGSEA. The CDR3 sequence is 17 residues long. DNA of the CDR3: TGCAGCGTGGAAAAAACTAGCGGGAGTGGGCCGGGGGAGACCCAGTACTTC. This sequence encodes CSVEKTSGSGPGETQYF. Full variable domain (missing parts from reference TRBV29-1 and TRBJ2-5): SAVISQKPSRDICQRGTSLTIQCQVDSQVTMMFWYRQQPGQSLTLIATANQGSEATYESGFVIDKFPISRPNLTFSTLTVSNMSPEDSSIYLCSVEKTSGSGPGETQYFGPGTRLLVL.

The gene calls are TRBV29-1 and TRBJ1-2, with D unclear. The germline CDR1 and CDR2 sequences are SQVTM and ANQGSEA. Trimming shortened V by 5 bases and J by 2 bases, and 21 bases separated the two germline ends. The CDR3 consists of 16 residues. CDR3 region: CSVYGVLGVENYGYTF. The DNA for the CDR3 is TGCAGCGTTTATGGGGTGCTCGGTGTCGAGAACTATGGCTACACCTTC.

This CDR3 reads CASSSTLGGRYEQYF. CDR3 in DNA: TGTGCCAGCAGTTCTACCTTGGGCGGACGCTACGAGCAGTACTTC. The gene calls are TRBV12-3 or TRBV12-4 and TRBJ2-7; unclear D gene. V lost 4 bases and J lost 3, with 16 bases in between. CDR3 length: 15 residues.

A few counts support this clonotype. The CDR3 DNA sequence: TGTGCCAGCAGCTCCTTCCCCCGGGACAGGGTAACAGATACGCAGTATTTT. Protein sequence: CASSSFPRDRVTDTQYF. The chain uses TRBV7-8 and TRBJ2-3; 9 nucleotides agree with TRBD1. The junction had 11 bases not matched to a gene; V was cut back by 4 bases and J by 3 bases. The CDR3 is 17 amino acids. Germline loops: CDR1 SGHVS, CDR2 FQNEAQ.

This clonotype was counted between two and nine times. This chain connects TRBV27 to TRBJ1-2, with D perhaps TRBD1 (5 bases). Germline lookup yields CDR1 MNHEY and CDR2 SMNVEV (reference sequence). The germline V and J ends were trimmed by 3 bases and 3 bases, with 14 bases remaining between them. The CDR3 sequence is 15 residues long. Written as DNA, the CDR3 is TGTGCCAGCAGTTTTGGGGCAGCCCTTCACTATGGCTACACCTTC. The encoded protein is CASSFGAALHYGYTF.

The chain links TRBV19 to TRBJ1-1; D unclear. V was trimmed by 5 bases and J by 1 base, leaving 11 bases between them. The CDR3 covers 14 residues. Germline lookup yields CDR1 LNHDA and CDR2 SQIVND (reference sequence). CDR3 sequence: CASSDPGRNTEAFF. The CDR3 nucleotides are TGTGCCAGTAGTGATCCAGGTAGGAACACTGAAGCTTTCTTT.

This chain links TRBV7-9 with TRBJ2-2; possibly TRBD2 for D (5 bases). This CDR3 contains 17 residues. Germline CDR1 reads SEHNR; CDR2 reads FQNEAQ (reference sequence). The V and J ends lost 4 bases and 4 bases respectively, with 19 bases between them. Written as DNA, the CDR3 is TGTGCCAGCAGCTCCTTAGCCCCAAGGACTCGCACCGGGGAGCTGTTTTTT. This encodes CASSSLAPRTRTGELFF.